The sequence of this T cell receptor (beta chain) was determined in a study of shared clonotypes between healthy human individuals. Study conclusions and caveats: Having only a few donors restricted how much genetic and exposure-history diversity was captured.

About this clone: The antigen is undetermined.

TCRdb's copy holds only in-frame clones and misses some; the assay was immunoSEQ multiplex PCR. The data show about 490,000 clones, 65% to 85% seen once. From germline, CDR1 is MNHEY and CDR2 SMNVEV (reference sequence). V gave up 4 bases and J gave up 1 base, with 7 bases separating them. The CDR3 totals 13 residues. The chain is built from TRBV27 and TRBJ1-1, with D unresolved. This receptor was taken from a woman aged 40-49 years in good health. Some clones in this sample may be carry-over from other donors' samples. The specimen was PBMCs. This CDR3 reads CASSWFRNTEAFF. Written as DNA, the CDR3 is TGTGCCAGCAGTTGGTTTCGGAACACTGAAGCTTTCTTT.